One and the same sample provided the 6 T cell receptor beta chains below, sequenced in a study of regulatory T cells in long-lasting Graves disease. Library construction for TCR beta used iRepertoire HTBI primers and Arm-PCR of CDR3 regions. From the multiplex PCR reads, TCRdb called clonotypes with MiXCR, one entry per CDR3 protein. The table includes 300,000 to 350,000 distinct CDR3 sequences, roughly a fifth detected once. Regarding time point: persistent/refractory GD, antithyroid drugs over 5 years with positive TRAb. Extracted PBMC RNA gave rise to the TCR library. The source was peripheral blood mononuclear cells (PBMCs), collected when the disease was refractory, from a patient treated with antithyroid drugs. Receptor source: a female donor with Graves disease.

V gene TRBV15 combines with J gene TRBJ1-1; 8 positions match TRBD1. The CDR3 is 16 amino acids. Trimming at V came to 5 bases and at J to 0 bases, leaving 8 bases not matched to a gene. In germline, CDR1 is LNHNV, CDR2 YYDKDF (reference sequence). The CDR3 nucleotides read TGTGCCACCAGCGGCGGGACAGGCGGGGTGAACACTGAAGCTTTCTTT. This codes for CATSGGTGGVNTEAFF.

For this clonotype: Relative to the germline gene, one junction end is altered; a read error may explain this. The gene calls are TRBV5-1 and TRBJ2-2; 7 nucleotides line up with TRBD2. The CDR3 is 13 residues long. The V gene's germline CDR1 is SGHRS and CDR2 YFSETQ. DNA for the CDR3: TGTGCCAGCAGCTCAGCGGGGACCGGGGAGCTGTTTTTT. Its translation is CASSSAGTGELFF.

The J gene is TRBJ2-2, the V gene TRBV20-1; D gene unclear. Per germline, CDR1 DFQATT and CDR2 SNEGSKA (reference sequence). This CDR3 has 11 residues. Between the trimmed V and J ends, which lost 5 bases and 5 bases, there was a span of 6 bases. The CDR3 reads CSAGWTGELFF. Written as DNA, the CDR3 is TGCAGTGCTGGGTGGACCGGGGAGCTGTTTTTT.

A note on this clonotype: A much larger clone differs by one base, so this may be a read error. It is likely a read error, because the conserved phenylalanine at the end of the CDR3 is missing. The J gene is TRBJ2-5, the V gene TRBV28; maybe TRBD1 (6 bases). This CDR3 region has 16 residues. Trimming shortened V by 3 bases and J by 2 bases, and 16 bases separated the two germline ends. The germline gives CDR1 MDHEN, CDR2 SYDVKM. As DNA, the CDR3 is TGTGCCAGCAGTTTTTTTCGGACAGAGCTACAAGAGACCCAGTACCTC. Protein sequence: CASSFFRTELQETQYL.

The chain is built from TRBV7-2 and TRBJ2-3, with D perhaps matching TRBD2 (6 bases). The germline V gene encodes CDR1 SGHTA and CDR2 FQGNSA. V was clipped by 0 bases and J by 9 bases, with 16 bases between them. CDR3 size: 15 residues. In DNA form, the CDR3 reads TGTGCCAGCAGCTTAGCGCAAGTAGCCCGGGAGACGCAGTATTTT. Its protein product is CASSLAQVARETQYF.

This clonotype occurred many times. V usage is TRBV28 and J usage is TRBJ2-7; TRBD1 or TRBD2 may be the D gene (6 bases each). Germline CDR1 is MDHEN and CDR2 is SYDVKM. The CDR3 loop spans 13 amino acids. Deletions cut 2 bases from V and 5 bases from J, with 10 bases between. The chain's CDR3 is CASSLRGEDEQYF. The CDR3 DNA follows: TGTGCCAGCAGTTTAAGGGGGGAAGACGAGCAGTACTTC.